Below, 29 T cell receptor beta chains from the same sample are listed, as sequenced in a study of T cell responses to AZD1222 COVID-19 vaccine. Here immunoSEQ multiplex PCR was the method, and the copy in TCRdb shows in-frame clones only, minus some. The table shows 90,000 to 95,000 clones, with over 75% occurring only once. The source was peripheral blood, collected 28 days after the second AZD1222 dose. The receptors shown here come from an adult who received the AZD1222 COVID-19 vaccine.

V is TRBV5-6 and J is TRBJ2-3; 7 positions match TRBD2. The germline gives CDR1 SGHDT, CDR2 YYEEEE. J gave up 9 bases and V 3 bases, and 1 base lay outside the gene matches. This CDR3 region has 11 residues. CDR3 residues: CASSSGGTQYF. CDR3 DNA sequence: TGTGCCAGCAGCTCGGGGGGAACGCAGTATTTT.

This clone has just one count. This chain joins TRBV5-5 and TRBJ1-1; no firm D call. In germline, CDR1 is SGHKS, CDR2 YYEKEE (reference sequence). V was cut by 3 bases and J by 5 bases, with 20 bases left in between. CDR3 length: 16 amino acids. The CDR3 bases are TGTGCCAGCAGCTCCCTTCCGGGAGCCTCTATAACTGAAGCTTTCTTT. Its translation is CASSSLPGASITEAFF.

The CDR3 loop is CASSLHAGVGTEAFF. Written as DNA, the CDR3 is TGTGCCAGCAGTTTACACGCAGGGGTGGGTACTGAAGCTTTCTTT. The rearrangement links TRBV27 to TRBJ1-1; a possible D gene is TRBD1 (6 bases). Trimming removed 2 bases at V and 5 bases at J, with 15 bases between. Germline V gene data show CDR1 as MNHEY and CDR2 as SMNVEV (reference sequence). The CDR3 extends over 15 amino acids.

This clone is a singleton in its sample. The chain combines TRBV18 with TRBJ1-2; D is unresolved. Between the trimmed V and J ends, which lost 2 bases and 4 bases, there was a span of 11 bases. Germline assignment: CDR1 KGHSH and CDR2 LQKENI. There are 14 residues in the CDR3. The CDR3 DNA reads TGTGCCAGCTCACCATTGGAAGGAACCTATGGCTACACCTTC. This codes for CASSPLEGTYGYTF. Filled out from reference TRBV18 and TRBJ1-2, the complete variable domain reads NAGVMQNPRHLVRRRGQEARLRCSPMKGHSHVYWYRQLPEEGLKFMVYLQKENIIDESGMPKERFSAEFPKEGPSILRIQQVVRGDSAAYFCASSPLEGTYGYTFGSGTRLTVV.

The chain uses TRBV12-3 or TRBV12-4 and TRBJ1-4; D unclear. This CDR3 is built from 12 residues. The V and J ends lost 3 bases and 12 bases respectively, with 11 bases between them. The DNA for the CDR3 is TGTGCCAGCAGTTTTCCCCGGGAGGAACTGTTTTTT. Protein sequence: CASSFPREELFF.

V is TRBV6-2 or TRBV6-3 and J is TRBJ2-5, with D possibly matching TRBD2 (7 bases). The CDR3 sequence is 15 residues long. CDR1 MNHEY and CDR2 SVGEGT come from the germline V gene. V gave up 6 bases and J gave up 4 bases, with 18 bases separating them. The DNA for the CDR3 is TGTGCCAGCAGCCGACCCCGGGGGGCGGGAGAGACCCAGTACTTC. Its protein product is CASSRPRGAGETQYF.

V and J are TRBV9 and TRBJ1-1; D might be TRBD1 (5 bases). This CDR3 has 14 amino acids. Germline V lookup: CDR1 SGDLS, CDR2 YYNGEE. V was trimmed by 4 bases and J by 1 base, leaving 11 bases between them. The CDR3 DNA sequence: TGTGCCAGCAGCCTCCAGGGTGGGAACACTGAAGCTTTCTTT. It specifies CASSLQGGNTEAFF.

The V gene is TRBV28, the J gene TRBJ2-7; 7 bases are shared with TRBD2. The germline gives CDR1 MDHEN, CDR2 SYDVKM. The CDR3 consists of 16 residues. Unmatched junction bases numbered 12, after V lost 7 bases and J lost 0 bases. The CDR3 loop is CASTPSGALSSYEQYF. CDR3 coding DNA: TGTGCCAGCACCCCAAGCGGGGCCCTTAGCTCCTACGAGCAGTACTTC.

V usage is TRBV7-9 and J usage is TRBJ1-2; tentative D call: TRBD1 (6 bases). With 6 bases removed from V and 7 bases from J, the gap between germline ends came to 12 bases. Germline V gives CDR1 SEHNR, CDR2 FQNEAQ (reference sequence). The CDR3 sequence is 12 residues long. CDR3 sequence (DNA): TGTGCCAGCAGACAGGGACCCGGTGGCTACACCTTC. It codes for CASRQGPGGYTF.

The chain recombines TRBV12-3 or TRBV12-4 with TRBJ1-2; D remains ambiguous. V lost 5 bases, J lost 2 bases, and 9 bases lay in between. CDR3 length: 13 residues. The CDR3 loop is CASSETPNYGYTF. The CDR3 nucleotides are TGTGCCAGCAGTGAAACCCCCAACTATGGCTACACCTTC.

V and J are TRBV6-6 and TRBJ1-2; 9 bases align to TRBD1. The CDR3 contains 15 residues. Germline V gene sequence: CDR1 MNHNY, CDR2 SVGAGI (reference sequence). The J segment lost 3 bases and the V segment lost 4 bases, leaving 6 bases of the junction unmatched. CDR3 nucleotides: TGTGCCAGCAGTTTTCCGGGACAGGGCGACTATGGCTACACCTTC. It specifies CASSFPGQGDYGYTF.

Only one count was recorded for this clone. At the DNA level, this CDR3 is encoded by other sequences in the same sample as well. The V and J genes are TRBV6-5 and TRBJ1-4; D is perhaps TRBD1 (6 bases). This CDR3 is built from 14 residues. V lost 7 bases and J lost 2, with 11 bases in between. Germline loops: CDR1 MNHEY, CDR2 SVGAGI. CDR3 loop: CASKTGSTNEKLFF. The CDR3 DNA reads as TGTGCCAGCAAAACAGGGTCGACTAATGAAAAACTGTTTTTT.

The rearrangement links TRBV5-6 to TRBJ2-3; possible D gene TRBD2, 5 bases. The CDR3 is made up of 15 amino acids. Trimming pared 4 bases from V and 0 bases from J, leaving 12 bases between. Germline CDR1 reads SGHDT; CDR2 reads YYEEEE. This CDR3 reads CASSPVLVSTDTQYF. The CDR3 nucleotides are TGTGCCAGCAGCCCGGTACTAGTGAGCACAGATACGCAGTATTTT.

This chain connects TRBV3-1 (or the pseudogene TRBV3-2) to TRBJ2-2; 9 bases are shared with TRBD1. Looked up from germline, CDR1 is LGHDT and CDR2 is YNNKEL (reference sequence). The CDR3 has 16 residues. V was pared by 3 bases and J by 5 bases, with 7 bases of the junction left unmatched. CDR3 bases: TGTGCCAGCAGCCAGCCGGGACAGGGAAGGACCGGGGAGCTGTTTTTT. It yields the protein CASSQPGQGRTGELFF.

The chain links TRBV5-6 to TRBJ1-3, with D tentatively TRBD1 (5 bases). The CDR3 runs 17 residues. The germline gives CDR1 SGHDT, CDR2 YYEEEE. Between the trimmed V and J ends, which lost 3 bases and 3 bases, there was a span of 19 bases. The CDR3 sequence: CASSSPGRGGLGNTIYF. CDR3 DNA: TGTGCCAGCAGCTCCCCGGGGAGGGGCGGCCTTGGAAACACCATATATTTT. The full variable domain, in which reference TRBV5-6 and TRBJ1-3 provide the parts outside the CDR3, is DAGVTQSPTHLIKTRGQQVTLRCSPKSGHDTVSWYQQALGQGPQFIFQYYEEEERQRGNFPDRFSGHQFPNYSSELNVNALLLGDSALYLCASSSPGRGGLGNTIYFGEGSWLTVV.

The V call is TRBV4-2, the J call TRBJ2-3; 10 bases line up with TRBD2. This CDR3 has 20 residues. Looked up from germline, CDR1 is LGHNA and CDR2 is YNFKEQ. Trimming cost V 0 bases and J 5 bases; bases outside gene matches: 17. The CDR3 region has the DNA TGTGCCAGCAGCCAAGATCCGCCTAGCGGGAGAGGGGGGCGGAGAGATACGCAGTATTTT. This translates into CASSQDPPSGRGGRRDTQYF.

The gene calls are TRBV30 and TRBJ2-1; 10 nucleotides line up with TRBD2. V was pared by 4 bases and J by 6 bases, with 9 bases of the junction left unmatched. This CDR3 is 15 amino acids long. Germline V gene sequence: CDR1 GTSNPN, CDR2 SVGIG (reference sequence). The CDR3 loop reads CAWTISGGATNEQFF. CDR3 in DNA: TGTGCCTGGACTATCAGCGGGGGGGCTACCAATGAGCAGTTCTTC.

The chain carries TRBV19 and TRBJ1-4; D unresolved. Germline V gives CDR1 LNHDA, CDR2 SQIVND (reference sequence). Deletions cut 4 bases from V and 0 bases from J, with 6 bases between. The CDR3 spans 14 residues. CDR3 amino acids: CASSRTTTNEKLFF. The CDR3 DNA reads as TGTGCCAGTAGTAGGACTACAACTAATGAAAAACTGTTTTTT.

The chain's CDR3 is CASSLDQRGMNTEAFF. DNA for the CDR3: TGTGCCAGCAGCTTAGATCAAAGGGGCATGAACACTGAAGCTTTCTTT. The V and J genes are TRBV11-2 and TRBJ1-1; a weak D match, TRBD1 (5 bases). V was shortened by 0 bases and J by 0 bases, with 11 bases between the two germline ends. The CDR3 is 16 amino acids. Germline CDR1 SGHAT, CDR2 FQNNGV.

This sequence joins TRBV7-3 and TRBJ2-1; no clear D. This CDR3 spans 16 amino acids. V dropped 5 bases and J dropped 0 bases, with 14 bases sitting between them. CDR1 SGHTA and CDR2 FQGTGA come from the germline V gene. CDR3 nucleotides: TGTGCCAGCAGCCGTAATGCCGGGCCCTCCTACAATGAGCAGTTCTTC. Protein product: CASSRNAGPSYNEQFF. Full variable domain (missing parts from reference TRBV7-3 and TRBJ2-1): GAGVSQTPSNKVTEKGKYVELRCDPISGHTALYWYRQSLGQGPEFLIYFQGTGAADDSGLPNDRFFAVRPEGSVSTLKIQRTERGDSAVYLCASSRNAGPSYNEQFFGPGTRLTVL.

This chain connects TRBV7-3 to TRBJ1-4; D is ambiguous. Trimming pared 2 bases from V and 7 bases from J, leaving 8 bases between. Germline loops: CDR1 SGHTA, CDR2 FQGTGA. The CDR3 has 13 residues. CDR3 amino acids: CASSLRWGEKLFF. The CDR3 DNA follows: TGTGCCAGCAGCTTACGGTGGGGTGAAAAACTGTTTTTT.

This CDR3 is CASRGVSGSLRAEQFF. The CDR3 DNA is TGTGCCAGCAGGGGAGTCAGCGGGAGTCTACGGGCTGAGCAGTTCTTC. V and J are TRBV6-6 and TRBJ2-1; TRBD2 agrees at 8 bases. Germline V CDR1 and CDR2: MNHNY, SVGAGI (reference sequence). This CDR3 region has 16 residues. V shed 6 bases, J shed 9 bases, and the junction held 16 bases outside the gene matches.

In DNA form, the CDR3 reads TGTGCCAGCTCACCACCGAACGGCCGGATCTCTGGAAACACCATATATTTT. It codes for CASSPPNGRISGNTIYF. The J gene is TRBJ1-3, the V gene TRBV18; D gene unclear. The germline V gene has CDR1 KGHSH and CDR2 LQKENI. Deletions cut 0 bases from V and 0 bases from J, with 12 bases between. The CDR3 is made up of 17 amino acids.

The gene calls are TRBV19 and TRBJ1-2, with 10 nucleotides matching TRBD1. V lost 10 bases to trimming and J lost 3 bases; unmatched junction nucleotides: 8. The CDR3 contains 14 residues. Germline V gene data show CDR1 as LNHDA and CDR2 as SQIVND (reference sequence). The CDR3: CATTWTGGDYGYTF. In DNA, the CDR3 is TGTGCCACCACCTGGACAGGGGGGGACTATGGCTACACCTTC.

This chain links TRBV11-2 with TRBJ2-7; D may be TRBD1 or TRBD2 (5 bases each). The length of the CDR3 is 15 residues. CDR1 SGHAT and CDR2 FQNNGV come from the germline V gene. Trimming shortened V by 2 bases and J by 5 bases, and 16 bases separated the two germline ends. This chain's CDR3 is CASSLYSPGGNEQYF. CDR3 nucleotide sequence: TGTGCCAGCAGCTTATACTCCCCTGGGGGAAACGAGCAGTACTTC.

The rearrangement joins TRBV11-2 to TRBJ2-7; TRBD1 matches 7 bases. V lost 1 base to trimming and J lost 3 bases; unmatched junction nucleotides: 3. CDR3 size: 14 residues. The germline V gene has CDR1 SGHAT and CDR2 FQNNGV. The CDR3 protein is CASSLAGGHYEQYF. The CDR3 region has the DNA TGTGCCAGCAGCTTAGCAGGGGGTCACTACGAGCAGTACTTC.

The genes are TRBV7-9 and TRBJ2-3, with D tentatively TRBD1 (6 bases). The V and J ends lost 3 bases and 1 base respectively, with 17 bases between them. This CDR3 has 17 amino acids. Germline values: CDR1 SEHNR, CDR2 FQNEAQ (reference sequence). The chain's CDR3 is CASSFRGGAGRTDTQYF. The CDR3 DNA follows: TGTGCCAGCAGCTTCAGGGGTGGTGCTGGGCGCACAGATACGCAGTATTTT.

This sequence joins TRBV5-4 and TRBJ1-6, with 7 bases identical to TRBD1. The ends lost 1 base at V and 2 bases at J; junction bases unmatched: 0. CDR3 length: 15 residues. Germline values: CDR1 SGHNT, CDR2 YYREEE (reference sequence). The CDR3 nucleotides read TGTGCCAGCAGCTTGCAGGGGGCCTATAATTCACCCCTCCACTTT. This sequence encodes CASSLQGAYNSPLHF.

V gene TRBV10-2 combines with J gene TRBJ1-4; D unresolved. The CDR3 is 15 residues long. Trimming removed 3 bases from V and 8 bases from J, with 16 bases in between. Germline V gene sequence: CDR1 WSHSY, CDR2 SAAADI. The DNA of the CDR3 is TGCGCCAGCAGTGACCGGGCACGGGAAGGGGAAAAACTGTTTTTT. Translating it yields CASSDRAREGEKLFF.